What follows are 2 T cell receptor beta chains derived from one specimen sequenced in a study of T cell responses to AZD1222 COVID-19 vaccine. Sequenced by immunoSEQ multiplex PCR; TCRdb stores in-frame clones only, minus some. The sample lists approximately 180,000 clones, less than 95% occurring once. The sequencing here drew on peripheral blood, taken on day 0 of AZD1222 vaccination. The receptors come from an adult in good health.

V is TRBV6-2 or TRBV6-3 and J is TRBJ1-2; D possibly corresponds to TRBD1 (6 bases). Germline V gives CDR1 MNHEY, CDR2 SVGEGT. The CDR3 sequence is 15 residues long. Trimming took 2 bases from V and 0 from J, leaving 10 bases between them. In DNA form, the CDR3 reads TGTGCCAGCAGTTACAGGGGGATCGCTAACTATGGCTACACCTTC. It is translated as CASSYRGIANYGYTF.

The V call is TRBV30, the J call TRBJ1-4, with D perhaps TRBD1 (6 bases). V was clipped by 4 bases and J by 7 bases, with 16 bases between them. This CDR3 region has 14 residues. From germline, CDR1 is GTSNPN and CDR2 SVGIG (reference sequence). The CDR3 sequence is CAWIARGGSEKLFF. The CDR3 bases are TGTGCCTGGATCGCCCGGGGGGGCTCTGAAAAACTGTTTTTT. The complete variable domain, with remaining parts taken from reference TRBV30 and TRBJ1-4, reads SQTIHQWPATLVQPVGSPLSLECTVEGTSNPNLYWYRQAAGRGLQLLFYSVGIGQISSEVPQNLSASRPQDRQFILSSKKLLLSDSGFYLCAWIARGGSEKLFFGSGTQLSVL.